This entry lists 27 T cell receptor beta chains sequenced from one sample in a study of cytomegalovirus exposure and HLA in healthy donors. PCR involved 60 Vbeta and 13 Jbeta primers. Repertoires were generated with immunoSEQ multiplex PCR, while TCRdb's copy carries only in-frame clones and drops some. The sample shows fewer than 200,000 clones, under 70% of them seen only once. Sample: PBMCs. These receptors came from a woman aged 35 to 49 in good health and CMV-seropositive.

V usage is TRBV5-1 and J usage is TRBJ1-1; tentative D call: TRBD1 (5 bases). Trimming took off 4 bases at V and 0 bases at J, with 13 bases between the two ends. This CDR3 is built from 15 residues. CDR1 is SGHRS and CDR2 is YFSETQ in the germline V gene. This CDR3 reads CASSPGTDMNTEAFF. The CDR3 DNA reads as TGCGCCAGCAGCCCGGGGACTGACATGAACACTGAAGCTTTCTTT.

The chain uses TRBV28 and TRBJ1-5; D remains unclear. CDR3 length equals 15 residues. Germline V gene lookup returns CDR1 MDHEN and CDR2 SYDVKM. Trimming removed 6 bases from V and 2 bases from J, with 14 bases in between. This CDR3 reads CASSDDSGGNQPQHF. The DNA of the CDR3 is TGTGCCAGCAGCGATGACTCCGGGGGCAATCAGCCCCAGCATTTT.

This clone has a single count. This rearrangement joins TRBV10-3 to TRBJ1-2; 8 bases match TRBD1. J gave up 2 bases and V 10 bases, and 6 bases lay outside the gene matches. CDR3 length: 13 amino acids. Looked up from germline, CDR1 is ENHRY and CDR2 is SYGVKD. CDR3: CATQGASNYGYTF. CDR3 bases: TGTGCCACTCAGGGGGCATCGAACTATGGCTACACCTTC.

The rearrangement links TRBV15 to TRBJ2-1; 7 bases are a match to TRBD1. The CDR3 is 15 amino acids. The V and J ends lost 0 bases and 4 bases, in that order; junction bases with no gene match: 3. Per the germline V gene, CDR1 is LNHNV and CDR2 is YYDKDF (reference sequence). CDR3: CATSRDWGQYNEQFF. The CDR3 nucleotides read TGTGCCACCAGCAGAGATTGGGGACAGTACAATGAGCAGTTCTTC.

V usage is TRBV19 and J usage is TRBJ2-2; 10 positions match TRBD1. The CDR3 covers 15 residues. CDR1 and CDR2 from the germline V gene are LNHDA and SQIVND (reference sequence). The V segment lost 7 bases and the J segment 3 bases; nucleotides outside the gene matches: 5. The CDR3 spells CASTDRGPHTGELFF. In nucleotides, the CDR3 is TGTGCCAGTACCGACAGGGGGCCTCACACCGGGGAGCTGTTTTTT.

V and J are TRBV5-1 and TRBJ1-1; no definite D call. Trimming stripped 4 bases from V and 4 bases from J, with 14 bases between. CDR1 and CDR2 (germline): SGHRS, YFSETQ. The CDR3 consists of 14 residues. CDR3 sequence: CASSARGLGTEAFF. The CDR3 nucleotides are TGCGCCAGCAGCGCAAGAGGGCTGGGCACTGAAGCTTTCTTT.

The chain uses TRBV7-3 and TRBJ2-7, with 8 positions matching TRBD1. Germline V gene lookup returns CDR1 SGHTA and CDR2 FQGTGA. The CDR3 has 15 amino acids. Trimming took 2 bases from V and 8 from J; bases not matched to a gene: 11. This CDR3 reads CASSLQGADLGQQYF. The CDR3 DNA is TGTGCCAGCAGCTTACAGGGGGCGGACCTTGGTCAGCAGTACTTC.

As to this clone: Mismatch with germline at one junction end may stem from a read error. The chain carries TRBV5-1 and TRBJ2-5; D perhaps matches TRBD1 (6 bases). The CDR3 is 14 residues long. From germline, CDR1 is SGHRS and CDR2 YFSETQ. The CDR3 bases are TGCGCCAGCAGCTTGACCGGGACACAAGTGACCCAGTACTTC. Translating it yields CASSLTGTQVTQYF. Full variable domain (rest looked up from reference TRBV5-1 and TRBJ2-5): KAGVTQTPRYLIKTRGQQVTLSCSPISGHRSVSWYQQTPGQGLQFLFEYFSETQRNKGNFPGRFSGRQFSNSRSEMNVSTLELGDSALYLCASSLTGTQVTQYFGPGTRLLVL.

The CDR3 here is CASSLPTTSGTTGELFF. The CDR3 bases are TGTGCCAGCAGTTTACCGACGACTAGCGGGACCACCGGGGAGCTGTTTTTT. This chain joins TRBV28 and TRBJ2-2, with 11 nucleotides matching TRBD2. The CDR3 is 17 residues long. The V segment lost 2 bases and the J segment 4 bases; nucleotides outside the gene matches: 6. Germline loops: CDR1 MDHEN, CDR2 SYDVKM.

The CDR3 coding sequence is TGTGCCAGCAGCGTTAACTTGGAAGAGACCCAGTACTTC. Translation: CASSVNLEETQYF. This chain connects TRBV9 to TRBJ2-5; D unresolved. Trimming took off 2 bases at V and 3 bases at J, with 8 bases between the two ends. This CDR3 has 13 residues. CDR1 is SGDLS, CDR2 YYNGEE, per germline.

V usage is TRBV4-3 and J usage is TRBJ2-1; no reliable D call. CDR1 is LGHNA, CDR2 YSLEER, per germline. Trimming took off 3 bases at V and 6 bases at J, with 12 bases between the two ends. The CDR3 runs to 14 residues. CDR3 protein: CASSHPPGGNEQFF. In DNA form, the CDR3 reads TGCGCCAGCAGCCACCCACCGGGTGGCAATGAGCAGTTCTTC.

The V call is TRBV4-2, the J call TRBJ1-6; a possible D gene is TRBD1 (6 bases). CDR1 and CDR2 from the germline V gene are LGHNA and YNFKEQ. The CDR3 extends over 15 amino acids. Deletions cut 4 bases from V and 7 bases from J, with 14 bases between. CDR3 in amino acids: CASSPQGQGNSPLHF. CDR3 sequence (DNA): TGTGCCAGCAGCCCCCAGGGACAAGGAAATTCACCCCTCCACTTT.

Comments on this clone: The germline gene is not matched at one end of the junction; a read error may be the cause. The V call is TRBV7-9, the J call TRBJ1-5; tentatively, D is TRBD1 (6 bases). Germline CDR1 is SEHNR and CDR2 is FQNEAQ (reference sequence). This CDR3 region has 15 residues. The DNA of the CDR3 is TGTGCCAGCAGTTTTCGACAGGCCACCAATCAGCCCCAGAATTTT. It codes for CASSFRQATNQPQNF.

This clone occurred a few times. The rearrangement uses TRBV4-1 and TRBJ2-7; possibly TRBD1 for D (5 bases). The V and J ends lost 0 bases and 3 bases respectively, with 12 bases between them. CDR3 length equals 15 residues. The V gene's germline CDR1 is MGHRA and CDR2 YSYEKL. The CDR3 coding sequence is TGCGCCAGCAGCCAAGAGGACAAGATTTACTACGAGCAGTACTTC. Its translation: CASSQEDKIYYEQYF.

The rearrangement uses TRBV7-8 and TRBJ1-5, with 9 bases lining up with TRBD1. The CDR3 contains 15 residues. Germline V lookup: CDR1 SGHVS, CDR2 FQNEAQ. V lost 4 bases and J lost 4; bases outside the gene matches: 5. This chain's CDR3 is CASSSLTGGNQPQHF. The CDR3 DNA reads as TGTGCCAGCAGCTCATTGACAGGGGGGAATCAGCCCCAGCATTTT.

The chain couples TRBV7-9 to TRBJ2-2, with D perhaps TRBD2 (6 bases). This CDR3 contains 15 residues. Trimming cost V 4 bases and J 2 bases, with 11 bases left between them. CDR1 and CDR2 from the germline V gene are SEHNR and FQNEAQ (reference sequence). CDR3 sequence reads: CASSSGGSNTGELFF. The CDR3 coding sequence is TGTGCCAGCAGCTCCGGAGGGTCAAACACCGGGGAGCTGTTTTTT. The entire variable domain, with the rest obtained from reference TRBV7-9 and TRBJ2-2, is as follows: DTGVSQNPRHKITKRGQNVTFRCDPISEHNRLYWYRQTLGQGPEFLTYFQNEAQLEKSRLLSDRFSAERPKGSFSTLEIQRTEQGDSAMYLCASSSGGSNTGELFFGEGSRLTVL.

This chain uses TRBV19 with TRBJ2-2; tentative D call: TRBD1 (5 bases). Per the germline V gene, CDR1 is LNHDA and CDR2 is SQIVND (reference sequence). V was shortened by 4 bases and J by 5 bases, with 11 bases between the two germline ends. This CDR3 region has 14 residues. CDR3 nucleotide sequence: TGTGCCAGTAGTACGCAGGGTAGTACCGGGGAGCTGTTTTTT. It yields the protein CASSTQGSTGELFF.

The J gene is TRBJ2-1, the V gene TRBV5-1, with a weak D call TRBD2 (6 bases). The CDR3 extends over 15 amino acids. Germline loops: CDR1 SGHRS, CDR2 YFSETQ. V shed 4 bases and J shed 5 bases, with 16 bases lying between them. In DNA form, the CDR3 reads TGCGCCAGCAGCCTGGGACTCAACGCCCACAATGAGCAGTTCTTC. This codes for CASSLGLNAHNEQFF.

In the case of this clone: One junction end disagrees with the germline gene, perhaps due to a read error. The gene calls are TRBV5-4 and TRBJ1-2, with D possibly TRBD1 on 5 matching bases. The CDR3 runs 13 residues. The V gene's germline CDR1 is SGHNT and CDR2 YYREEE (reference sequence). CDR3 bases: TGTGCCAGCAGCGCCGGGGGAAACTATGGCTACCCCTTC. As protein: CASSAGGNYGYPF.

The rearrangement links TRBV27 to TRBJ2-7; 14 bases match TRBD2. The germline CDR1 and CDR2 sequences are MNHEY and SMNVEV (reference sequence). The CDR3 is 17 residues long. The junction had 6 bases not matched to a gene; V was cut back by 0 bases and J by 5 bases. The CDR3 nucleotides are TGTGCCAGCAGTTTATCCGCGACTAGCGGGGGGGAAAACGAGCAGTACTTC. Amino acids: CASSLSATSGGENEQYF.

The chain recombines TRBV9 with TRBJ2-1; 10 positions match TRBD2. From germline, CDR1 is SGDLS and CDR2 YYNGEE. This CDR3 has 20 amino acids. The ends lost 3 bases at V and 1 base at J; junction bases unmatched: 16. As DNA, the CDR3 is TGTGCCAGCAGCGGGCCAGCCCCGGGGACTAGCGACCGGTCCTACAATGAGCAGTTCTTC. Translation: CASSGPAPGTSDRSYNEQFF. Together with reference TRBV9 and TRBJ2-1, the CDR3 gives the full variable domain: DSGVTQTPKHLITATGQRVTLRCSPRSGDLSVYWYQQSLDQGLQFLIQYYNGEERAKGNILERFSAQQFPDLHSELNLSSLELGDSALYFCASSGPAPGTSDRSYNEQFFGPGTRLTVL.

The genes are TRBV11-2 and TRBJ1-1; 10 nucleotides align to TRBD1. CDR3 length: 15 amino acids. V lost 2 bases, J lost 4 bases, and 4 bases stayed unmatched. Germline V gene data show CDR1 as SGHAT and CDR2 as FQNNGV. The CDR3 DNA sequence: TGTGCCAGCAGCTTATCCGGGACAGGGGCCACTGAAGCTTTCTTT. Encoded protein: CASSLSGTGATEAFF.

The rearrangement joins TRBV7-2 to TRBJ1-1; 8 bases fit TRBD1. CDR3 size: 15 residues. Germline V CDR1 and CDR2: SGHTA, FQGNSA. J gave up 6 bases and V 5 bases, and 11 bases lay outside the gene matches. The CDR3 sequence is CASSLQSRGQSEAFF. The DNA of the CDR3 is TGTGCCAGCAGCCTTCAGAGCAGGGGGCAATCTGAAGCTTTCTTT.

Worth noting for this clone: The junction differs from germline at one of its ends, possibly a read error. The chain is built from TRBV6-5 and TRBJ1-5; D may be TRBD1 (5 bases). CDR3 length: 15 residues. Germline CDR1 and CDR2: MNHEY and SVGAGI. DNA for the CDR3: TGTGCCAGCAGTGCCGACAGCACGGGCAGTCAGCCCCAGAATTTT. It translates to CASSADSTGSQPQNF.

The chain recombines TRBV4-3 with TRBJ2-6, with 11 bases lining up with TRBD2. The J segment lost 2 bases and the V segment lost 0 bases, leaving 9 bases of the junction unmatched. CDR1 is LGHNA, CDR2 YSLEER, per germline. The CDR3 covers 20 residues. Written as DNA, the CDR3 is TGCGCCAGCAGCCAAGATCTCCTAGCGGGGGGAAAAGCTGGGGCCAACGTCCTGACTTTC. Translated: CASSQDLLAGGKAGANVLTF.

Here the CDR3 DNA reads TGTGCCAGCAGACCGGACAGGCAGGTAACAGATACGCAGTATTTT. It encodes CASRPDRQVTDTQYF. The chain has TRBV5-5 and TRBJ2-3, with 7 bases identical to TRBD1. The trim removed 5 bases at V and 3 bases at J, leaving 9 bases unmatched. Per the germline V gene, CDR1 is SGHKS and CDR2 is YYEKEE (reference sequence). This CDR3 comprises 15 residues.

A single count supports this clone. V is TRBV7-9 and J is TRBJ2-2, with D tentatively TRBD2 (6 bases). Germline lookup yields CDR1 SEHNR and CDR2 FQNEAQ (reference sequence). This CDR3 is built from 12 residues. V was clipped by 7 bases and J by 7 bases, with 10 bases between them. The CDR3 DNA is TGTGCCAGCATACTAGCCGGCGGGGAGCTGTTTTTT. This encodes CASILAGGELFF.